A selection of T cell receptor beta chains follows, all from one sample in a study of human T cells and chemical hapten exposure. In TCRdb, the RACE reads were re-called with MiXCR into one record per CDR3 protein. The repertoire holds tens of thousands of distinct CDR3 sequences, roughly a tenth seen once, with around 2.3% in the top ten. The material was whole blood, obtained in connection with sensitization to the hapten diphenylcyclopropenone (DPC). The receptor source for this set is a middle-aged man with alopecia areata. Some clones in this sample may be carry-over from other donors' samples. The CDR3 runs from the conserved cysteine through the conserved F or W. Each record gives: J gene, V gene, clone size, D gene, CDR3 DNA, CDR3 protein. D genes are given only for firm matches. The listing skips clone size in some rows; elsewhere it reads once, few, many or a size class.

>TRBJ2-7|TRBV28|NA|TRBD2
TGTGCCAGCAGTTTATTAGGTCTAGCGGGAGCGCAAAGGACCTACGAGCAGTACTTC
CASSLLGLAGAQRTYEQYF
>TRBJ2-7|TRBV20-1|NA|NA
TGCAGTGCTCATAAGAGGACTGCCTCCTACGAGCAGTACTTC
CSAHKRTASYEQYF
>TRBJ2-2|TRBV5-4|NA|NA
TGTGCCAGCAGCTGGGCCGCCGGGCTAGGGGTCACCGGGGAGCTGTTTTTT
CASSWAAGLGVTGELFF
>TRBJ2-3|TRBV29-1|few|NA
TGCAGCGTTGAAGGACAGGGCACAGATACGCAGTATTTT
CSVEGQGTDTQYF
>TRBJ2-1|TRBV10-3|many|NA
TGTGCCATCAGTGAGGAGGACAATGAGCAGTTCTTC
CAISEEDNEQFF
>TRBJ2-3|TRBV5-1|few|TRBD2
TGCGCCAGCAGCTACACGCACGGGGGAGGGACAGATACGCAGTATTTT
CASSYTHGGGTDTQYF
>TRBJ2-3|TRBV6-1|NA|TRBD2
TGTGCCAGCAGCCCAAGAAGCGGGAGGGCCCAGACAGATACGCAGTATTTT
CASSPRSGRAQTDTQYF
>TRBJ2-3|TRBV6-2/TRBV6-3|NA|NA
TGTGCCAGCAGTTACTCTTTGGATACGCAGTATTTT
CASSYSLDTQYF
>TRBJ2-3|TRBV27|few|TRBD2
TGTGCCAGCAAGACTAGCAGAAGCACAGATACGCAGTATTTT
CASKTSRSTDTQYF
>TRBJ2-3|TRBV7-2|NA|TRBD2
TGTGCCAGCAGCACAACGGGACTAGCGGGAGCGTTAGATACGCAGTATTTT
CASSTTGLAGALDTQYF
>TRBJ2-3|TRBV15|NA|NA
TGTGCCACCAGCAGAGATATCCGAGGGAGCGGAGATACGCAGTATTTT
CATSRDIRGSGDTQYF
>TRBJ2-3|TRBV29-1|many|NA
TGCAGCGTTGAATCGAGGTCGGATACGCAGTATTTT
CSVESRSDTQYF
>TRBJ1-1|TRBV11-3|NA|NA
TGTGCCAGCAGCCCAAGGGACCGTATTATGAACACTGAAGCTTTCTTT
CASSPRDRIMNTEAFF
>TRBJ2-1|TRBV14|many|TRBD2
TGTGCCAGCAGCCAAGATCAATTAGGGAGTAGCGGGGGCTCCTACAATGAGCAGTTCTTC
CASSQDQLGSSGGSYNEQFF
>TRBJ1-5|TRBV12-3/TRBV12-4|many|NA
TGTGCCAGCAGTCCAGGGGACGGTAGCAATCAGCCCCAGCATTTT
CASSPGDGSNQPQHF
>TRBJ2-7|TRBV12-3/TRBV12-4|many|NA
TGTGCCAGCAGTTTAATTGCCCGGGTAGCCTACGAGCAGTACTTC
CASSLIARVAYEQYF
>TRBJ2-5|TRBV11-2|few|NA
TGTGCCAGCAGCCCGATAGGTGACGGTAGGGCCGAGACCCAGTACTTC
CASSPIGDGRAETQYF
>TRBJ2-3|TRBV10-3|many|NA
TGTGCCATCAGTGACCACACAGATACGCAGTATTTT
CAISDHTDTQYF
>TRBJ2-1|TRBV4-3|many|NA
TGCGCCAGCAGCCAAGAACTACTCTCTGGGCAGTTCTTC
CASSQELLSGQFF
>TRBJ2-7|TRBV28|NA|NA
TGTGCCAGCAGTTTAGGGGAGGGGGCCACCTACGAGCAGTACTTC
CASSLGEGATYEQYF
>TRBJ1-5|TRBV30|few|TRBD1
TGTGCCTGGAGTGGCGGGACAGGGGGCCAGCCCCAGCATTTT
CAWSGGTGGQPQHF
>TRBJ2-5|TRBV25-1|NA|NA
TGTGCCAGCAGTGAGCCGGGACAAGAGACCCAGTACTTC
CASSEPGQETQYF
>TRBJ1-2|TRBV25-1|many|NA
TGTGCCAGCAGTGAATTATCGACGGCCCACTATGGCTACACCTTC
CASSELSTAHYGYTF
>TRBJ1-2|TRBV12-3/TRBV12-4|many|NA
TGTGCCAGCGGATATCAGGGGAGCTATGGCTACACCTTC
CASGYQGSYGYTF
>TRBJ2-2|TRBV7-2|NA|TRBD1
TGTGCCAGCAGCTCCACAGGGGGCGCGAGCACCGGGGAGCTGTTTTTT
CASSSTGGASTGELFF
>TRBJ2-5|TRBV7-2|NA|NA
TGTGCCAGCAGAGAACCAAGGGCAAAGACCCAGTACTTC
CASREPRAKTQYF
>TRBJ2-5|TRBV29-1|many|TRBD1
TGCAGCGTAAGGACAGGGGCGGAGACCCAGTACTTC
CSVRTGAETQYF
>TRBJ2-2|TRBV7-9|NA|NA
TGTGCCAGCAGCAAGGCCAACACCGGGGAGCTGTTTTTT
CASSKANTGELFF
>TRBJ1-2|TRBV6-1|few|NA
TGTGCCAGCAGTTTAGGTCGTCGGGGCCTTAACTATGGCTACACCTTC
CASSLGRRGLNYGYTF
>TRBJ1-1|TRBV29-1|NA|TRBD1
TGCAGCGTTGCACTTTTGAATCTAAAACGGACAGGGAAGATCGGAGCTTTCTTT
CSVALLNLKRTGKIGAFF
>TRBJ2-5|TRBV20-1|NA|NA
TGCAGTGCTAGAGTATTCGGAGGGGGAAGACAAGAGACCCAGTACTTC
CSARVFGGGRQETQYF
>TRBJ1-6|TRBV9|NA|NA
TGTGCCAGCAGCGTAGAGGGGCAGGGGTATTCACCCCTCCACTTT
CASSVEGQGYSPLHF
>TRBJ1-1|TRBV6-2/TRBV6-3|NA|NA
TGTGCCAGCAGTTACGAGGGTTGGGGCGTCAACACTGAAGCTTTCTTT
CASSYEGWGVNTEAFF
>TRBJ2-7|TRBV7-3|NA|TRBD1
TGTGCCAGCAGCAACGACAGGGGAATATCCTACGAGCAGTACTTC
CASSNDRGISYEQYF
>TRBJ2-6|TRBV5-6|few|TRBD2
TGTGCCAGCAGCCTGGCAGCTCCCTTGGCTAGCGGGGCCTCTGGGGCCAACGTCCTGACTTTC
CASSLAAPLASGASGANVLTF
>TRBJ2-7|TRBV6-2/TRBV6-3|few|NA
TGTGCCAGCAGCTCCCAAGAGGGGGTACACGAGCAGTACTTC
CASSSQEGVHEQYF
>TRBJ1-3|TRBV7-2|NA|NA
TGTGCCAGCAGCTTAGGCCCGGTGAGCTCTGGAAACACCATATATTTT
CASSLGPVSSGNTIYF
>TRBJ2-3|TRBV29-1|NA|NA
TGCAGCGTCGTAGCAGGAGTGAGCACAGATACGCAGTATTTT
CSVVAGVSTDTQYF
>TRBJ2-3|TRBV5-6|few|NA
TGTGCCAGCAGCTTGTGGTCGAGCACAGATACGCAGTATTTT
CASSLWSSTDTQYF
>TRBJ2-1|TRBV29-1|NA|NA
TGCAGCGTTGAAGGGAGCGGAGATTACAATGAGCAGTTCTTC
CSVEGSGDYNEQFF
>TRBJ2-1|TRBV28|few|TRBD2
TGTGCCAGCAGTTTATCGGTAGCGGGAGCTCATGAGCAGTTCTTC
CASSLSVAGAHEQFF
>TRBJ2-5|TRBV29-1|NA|NA
TGCAGCGTTGAAAAAAGACTGCAGGCTGAGACCCAGTACTTC
CSVEKRLQAETQYF
>TRBJ1-1|TRBV29-1|many|NA
TGCAGCGCCCACAGGGCGAACACTGAAGCTTTCTTT
CSAHRANTEAFF
>TRBJ2-3|TRBV6-2/TRBV6-3|few|TRBD2
TGTGCCAGCAGTCCGACTAGCGCTGATACGCAGTATTTT
CASSPTSADTQYF
>TRBJ1-1|TRBV5-6|many|TRBD1
TGTGCCAGCAGCCGCGGACAGGGAGCCACTGAAGCTTTCTTT
CASSRGQGATEAFF
>TRBJ1-5|TRBV6-5|few|TRBD1
TGTGCCAGCAGTTTGGGACAGGGTAGGGCAGTCAGTCAGCCCCAGCATTTT
CASSLGQGRAVSQPQHF
>TRBJ2-5|TRBV20-1|few|TRBD2
TGCAGTGCTAGCGGGGGGACTAGCGGACAAGAGACCCAGTACTTC
CSASGGTSGQETQYF
>TRBJ1-4|TRBV18|many|NA
TGTGCCAGCTCACCGTCCAGGGTGGATGAAAAACTGTTTTTT
CASSPSRVDEKLFF